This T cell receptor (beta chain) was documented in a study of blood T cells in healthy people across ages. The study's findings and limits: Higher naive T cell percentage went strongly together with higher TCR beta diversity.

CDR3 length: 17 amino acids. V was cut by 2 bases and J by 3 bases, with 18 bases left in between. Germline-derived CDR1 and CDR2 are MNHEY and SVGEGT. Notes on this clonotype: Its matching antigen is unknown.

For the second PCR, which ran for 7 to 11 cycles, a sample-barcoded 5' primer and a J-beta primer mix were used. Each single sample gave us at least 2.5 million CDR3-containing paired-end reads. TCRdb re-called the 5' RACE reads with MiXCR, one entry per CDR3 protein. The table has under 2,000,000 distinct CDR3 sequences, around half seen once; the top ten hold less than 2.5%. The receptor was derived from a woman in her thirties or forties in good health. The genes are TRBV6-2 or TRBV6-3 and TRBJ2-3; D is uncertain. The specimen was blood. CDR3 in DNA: TGTGCCAGCAGTTACCCGCGCAAGGGATTTGGAACAGATACGCAGTATTTT. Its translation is CASSYPRKGFGTDTQYF.